This is a list of T cell receptor beta chains from one sample in a study of T cell responses to AZD1222 COVID-19 vaccine. Method: immunoSEQ multiplex PCR; TCRdb's copy keeps in-frame clones and lacks some. The sample has roughly 200,000 clones, roughly 91% seen once. Sample: peripheral blood, taken 28 days after the second dose of the MenACWY control vaccine. These receptors all come from an adult who received the MenACWY meningococcal vaccine as a control. Both conserved end residues are part of each CDR3. D genes are given only for firm matches.

d_call: TRBD1; v_call: TRBV5-1; j_call: TRBJ1-6; cdr3_aa: CASTGTENSPLHF
d_call: .; v_call: TRBV21-1; j_call: TRBJ2-7; cdr3_aa: CASSAGTGTGESREQYF
d_call: .; v_call: TRBV30; j_call: TRBJ2-1; cdr3_aa: CAWSVGEQFF
d_call: .; v_call: TRBV5-4; j_call: TRBJ2-2; cdr3_aa: CASSQSTGELFF
d_call: TRBD1; v_call: TRBV6-4; j_call: TRBJ1-6; cdr3_aa: CASTGQGYNSPLHF
d_call: TRBD1; v_call: TRBV2; j_call: TRBJ1-1; cdr3_aa: CATGGQMNTEAFF
d_call: TRBD1; v_call: TRBV12-5; j_call: TRBJ1-4; cdr3_aa: CASGSGQPNEKLFF
d_call: .; v_call: TRBV12-5; j_call: TRBJ1-2; cdr3_aa: CASGLVVGQGDGYTF
d_call: TRBD2; v_call: TRBV7-2; j_call: TRBJ2-1; cdr3_aa: CASSLRGGYNEQFF
d_call: .; v_call: TRBV11-3; j_call: TRBJ2-1; cdr3_aa: CASSLGGSGDNEQFF
d_call: .; v_call: TRBV16; j_call: TRBJ1-2; cdr3_aa: CASSQSRAAENYGYTF
d_call: .; v_call: TRBV12-3/TRBV12-4; j_call: TRBJ1-5; cdr3_aa: CASSSSFTEPQHF
d_call: TRBD1; v_call: TRBV5-8; j_call: TRBJ2-7; cdr3_aa: CASSPGTGWIEQYF
d_call: .; v_call: TRBV5-6; j_call: TRBJ1-2; cdr3_aa: CASSLKGTSYGYTF
d_call: .; v_call: TRBV28; j_call: TRBJ2-2; cdr3_aa: CASSQSIRAGELFF
d_call: TRBD1; v_call: TRBV7-2; j_call: TRBJ1-1; cdr3_aa: CASSSTGGVNTEAFF
d_call: TRBD1; v_call: TRBV4-3; j_call: TRBJ2-4; cdr3_aa: CASSQDRTGRNIQYF
d_call: TRBD1; v_call: TRBV6-5; j_call: TRBJ1-2; cdr3_aa: CASSDRTGVFYGYTF
d_call: .; v_call: TRBV6-6; j_call: TRBJ1-2; cdr3_aa: CASSYSRPGAGDGYTF
d_call: TRBD2; v_call: TRBV29-1; j_call: TRBJ2-1; cdr3_aa: CSVLNRRGDEQFF
d_call: .; v_call: TRBV5-4; j_call: TRBJ1-2; cdr3_aa: CASSLASGSIDYGYTF
d_call: .; v_call: TRBV7-9; j_call: TRBJ2-2; cdr3_aa: CASSLGARQATGELFF
d_call: .; v_call: TRBV10-3; j_call: TRBJ1-2; cdr3_aa: CAISEGVYGYTF
d_call: TRBD1; v_call: TRBV25-1; j_call: TRBJ1-2; cdr3_aa: CASSGQGNYGYTF
d_call: .; v_call: TRBV6-5; j_call: TRBJ1-2; cdr3_aa: CASFRVGYTF
d_call: TRBD2; v_call: TRBV6-4; j_call: TRBJ2-3; cdr3_aa: CASSDWGLASDTQYF
d_call: .; v_call: TRBV6-5; j_call: TRBJ1-6; cdr3_aa: CASRSRDGPNSPLHF
d_call: .; v_call: TRBV5-6; j_call: TRBJ1-6; cdr3_aa: CASSLGSAYNSPLHF
d_call: TRBD1; v_call: TRBV24-1; j_call: TRBJ1-5; cdr3_aa: CATSDRGKVQPQHF
d_call: .; v_call: TRBV2; j_call: TRBJ1-1; cdr3_aa: CASREVLRGRTEAFF
d_call: .; v_call: TRBV11-2; j_call: TRBJ2-7; cdr3_aa: CASSPWDGHYEQYF
d_call: TRBD1; v_call: TRBV5-4; j_call: TRBJ2-7; cdr3_aa: CASRRDRGEQYF
d_call: .; v_call: TRBV18; j_call: TRBJ1-3; cdr3_aa: CASSPGPGNTIYF
d_call: .; v_call: TRBV4-3; j_call: TRBJ1-1; cdr3_aa: CASSQDRSIRDTEAFF
d_call: .; v_call: TRBV27; j_call: TRBJ1-6; cdr3_aa: CASSFVSSYNSPLHF
d_call: TRBD2; v_call: TRBV7-3; j_call: TRBJ2-1; cdr3_aa: CTSSPSGNYNEQFF
d_call: .; v_call: TRBV30; j_call: TRBJ1-4; cdr3_aa: CAWSRGREKLFF
d_call: TRBD1; v_call: TRBV24-1; j_call: TRBJ2-5; cdr3_aa: CATTPDRVSETQYF
d_call: .; v_call: TRBV2; j_call: TRBJ2-3; cdr3_aa: CASKRETASTDTQYF
d_call: TRBD1; v_call: TRBV9; j_call: TRBJ2-1; cdr3_aa: CASGGGTGGYNEQFF
d_call: TRBD1; v_call: TRBV7-6; j_call: TRBJ2-2; cdr3_aa: CASSLRGTGIGGELFF
d_call: .; v_call: TRBV7-9; j_call: TRBJ1-5; cdr3_aa: CASSRQGGSNQPQHF
d_call: TRBD1; v_call: TRBV19; j_call: TRBJ1-4; cdr3_aa: CASSMGQGGEKLFF
d_call: .; v_call: TRBV29-1; j_call: TRBJ1-3; cdr3_aa: CRRIKGGNGNTIYF
d_call: TRBD1; v_call: TRBV28; j_call: TRBJ1-5; cdr3_aa: CASSTGQGGGQPQHF
d_call: .; v_call: TRBV6-1; j_call: TRBJ1-5; cdr3_aa: CASSDPYRQGNQPQHF
d_call: .; v_call: TRBV7-9; j_call: TRBJ1-6; cdr3_aa: CASSLAGEGSPLHF
d_call: .; v_call: TRBV6-1; j_call: TRBJ1-1; cdr3_aa: CASSEAWGRGFMNTEAFF
d_call: .; v_call: TRBV15; j_call: TRBJ1-6; cdr3_aa: CATSGAGGLNSPLHF
d_call: .; v_call: TRBV7-9; j_call: TRBJ1-2; cdr3_aa: CASSLERAGVYGYTF
d_call: TRBD1; v_call: TRBV7-2; j_call: TRBJ1-5; cdr3_aa: CASSPNDRDFNQPQHF
d_call: TRBD1; v_call: TRBV11-2; j_call: TRBJ1-5; cdr3_aa: CASSLHQGANQPQHF